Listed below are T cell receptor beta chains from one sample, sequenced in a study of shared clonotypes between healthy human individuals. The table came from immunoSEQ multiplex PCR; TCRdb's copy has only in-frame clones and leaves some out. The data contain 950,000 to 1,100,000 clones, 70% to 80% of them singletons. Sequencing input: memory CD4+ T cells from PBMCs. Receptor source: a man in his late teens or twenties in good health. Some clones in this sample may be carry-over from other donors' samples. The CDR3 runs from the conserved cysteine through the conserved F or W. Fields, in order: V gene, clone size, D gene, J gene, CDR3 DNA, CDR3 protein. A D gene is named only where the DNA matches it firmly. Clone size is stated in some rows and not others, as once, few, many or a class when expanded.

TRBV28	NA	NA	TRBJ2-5	TGTGCCAGCACCGTGAAAGAGACCCAGTACTTC	CASTVKETQYF
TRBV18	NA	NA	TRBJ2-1	TGTGCCAGCTCACCCAGCGGGCGCCAATCCTACAATGAGCAGTTCTTC	CASSPSGRQSYNEQFF
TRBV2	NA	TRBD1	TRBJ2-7	TGTGCCAGCAGTCCCTACGGTGGACAGGGGCAAATCTTC	CASSPYGGQGQIF
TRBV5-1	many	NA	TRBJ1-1	TGCGCCAGCAGTTTAGACACGAACACTGAAGCTTTCTTT	CASSLDTNTEAFF
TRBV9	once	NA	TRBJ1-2	TGTGCCAGCAGCGCGCAGGGGAACGGTGGCTACACCTTC	CASSAQGNGGYTF
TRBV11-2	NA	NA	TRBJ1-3	TGTGCCAGCAGCTTTGAGATCGGAGGAAACACCATATATTTT	CASSFEIGGNTIYF
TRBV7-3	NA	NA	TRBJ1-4	TGTGCCAGCAGCTCCCTTGAAGGTGAAAAACTGTTTTTT	CASSSLEGEKLFF
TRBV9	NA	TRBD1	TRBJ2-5	TGTGCCAGCAGTCCCCCTGGGGACAGGGAGACCCAGTACTTC	CASSPPGDRETQYF
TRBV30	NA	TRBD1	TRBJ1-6	TGTGCCTGGAGCCGGGACAGGGGGGATTCACCCCTCCACTTT	CAWSRDRGDSPLHF
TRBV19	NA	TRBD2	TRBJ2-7	TGTGCCAGTAGTATAGACCCGGGGCTAGCGGTCTACGAGCAGTACTTC	CASSIDPGLAVYEQYF
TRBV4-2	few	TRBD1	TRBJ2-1	TGTGCCAGCAGCCAGGAACCGGGACAGGGGGCCAGGAATGAGCAGTTCTTC	CASSQEPGQGARNEQFF
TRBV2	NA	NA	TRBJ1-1	TGTGCCAGCAGTATTAGGGGACGGTCGAACACTGAAGCTTTCTTT	CASSIRGRSNTEAFF
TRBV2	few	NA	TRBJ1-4	TGTGCCAGCAGTGAACAGACCAGAAGTAGTGAAAAACTGTTTTTT	CASSEQTRSSEKLFF
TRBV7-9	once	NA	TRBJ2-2	TGTGCCAGCAGCTTAGATGGGACGAGGAGCGGAGATACCGGGGAGCTGTTTTTT	CASSLDGTRSGDTGELFF
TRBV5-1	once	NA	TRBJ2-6	TGCGCCAGCAGCTTAGGGTCTCGGGGGGCCAACGTCCTGACTTTC	CASSLGSRGANVLTF
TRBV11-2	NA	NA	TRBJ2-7	TGTGCCAGCAGCCAAGGAACAGGGCGCGAAACATACGAGCAGTACTTC	CASSQGTGRETYEQYF
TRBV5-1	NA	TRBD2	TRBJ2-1	TGCGCCAGCAGCGGGACTAGCGGGTCGTACAATGAGCAGTTCTTC	CASSGTSGSYNEQFF